This T cell receptor beta chain was recovered during a study of T cell repertoires in cytomegalovirus infection. As for the study in general: A matching HLA type, together with CMV infection, was signaled by public TCR beta signatures.

TCRdb called the reads again in MiXCR, with one record for every CDR3 protein. The sample contains nearly 650,000 distinct CDR3 sequences, approximately 24% of which appear only once. This CDR3 spans 17 amino acids. J was trimmed by 7 bases and V by 4 bases; bases with no gene match: 10. CDR1 is SEHNR and CDR2 is FQNEAQ in the germline V gene (reference sequence). Ten or more counts support this clonotype. Sequenced: CD8+ T cells from PBMCs. This receptor was taken from a human donor in good health (CMV status not recorded). Some clones in this sample may be carry-over from other donors' samples. The V and J genes are TRBV7-9 and TRBJ1-6; 10 bases agree with TRBD1. This CDR3 is CASSSRTGGYKNSPLHF. CDR3 sequence (DNA): TGTGCCAGCAGCTCAAGGACAGGGGGATATAAGAATTCACCCCTCCACTTT. The whole variable domain, remainder taken from reference TRBV7-9 and TRBJ1-6, is DTGVSQNPRHKITKRGQNVTFRCDPISEHNRLYWYRQTLGQGPEFLTYFQNEAQLEKSRLLSDRFSAERPKGSFSTLEIQRTEQGDSAMYLCASSSRTGGYKNSPLHFGNGTRLTVT.